The clone carrying this T cell receptor beta chain was observed a few times. The antigen remains unidentified. V was shortened by 4 bases and J by 3 bases, with 10 bases between the two germline ends. CDR1 is MGHRA and CDR2 is YSYEKL in the germline V gene. CDR3 length: 14 residues. Among the 100 to 150 subjects of the validation cohort, separate from the roughly 700-subject first cohort, were the donors. These data belong to a study of cytomegalovirus exposure and HLA in healthy donors. Findings and limits, study-wide: The study designated 150 or so TCR beta chains cytomegalovirus-associated. According to a subsequent analysis, TCR clusters from the first cohort were inclined to appear together in the 110 or so validation repertoires. Testing in vitro showed a few CMV-associated chains specific for CMV antigens.

Generated by immunoSEQ multiplex PCR, the TCRdb table keeps only in-frame clones and is missing some. The table has more than 90,000 clones, around 88% seen once. The sequencing sample was made of PBMCs. The source is a young man in good health and CMV-seronegative. The chain carries TRBV4-1 and TRBJ1-5, with D possibly matching TRBD1 (5 bases). The CDR3 DNA reads as TGCGCCAGCAGCCCAGACAGTATCAATCAGCCCCAGCATTTT. Translating it yields CASSPDSINQPQHF.